The text below deals with one TCR beta chain. Its recognized antigen is unknown. No much larger clone exists at a distance of one base, and base qualities are not known. Moderately to severely active disease, a Clinical Activity Score of at least 3, a NOSPECS grade of at least 4, and a duration under 3 months were present in ophthalmopathy patients. The study excluded patients with uncontrolled infections, other autoimmune diseases, pregnancy or lactation. Diagnoses were based on clinical symptoms, serum thyroxine and TRAb, thyroid ultrasound and orbital computed tomography. PBMCs were isolated from about 9.2 ml of fresh peripheral blood by Ficoll-Paque density gradient centrifugation. Trizol reagent was used to extract total RNA, and RNA quality was then checked on an Agilent 2100 Bioanalyzer. The data are from a study of T cells in Graves' hyperthyroidism and ophthalmopathy (dated 2019 in TCRdb). General notes on the study: Peripheral blood samples were taken at the time of initial diagnosis, prior to any treatment. To identify TCR V-J signatures that set the groups apart, the researchers used a discovery cohort of more than 95 patients, made up of approximately 43 with Graves' ophthalmopathy and 57 with stable Graves' hyperthyroidism. An independent validation cohort of around 19 hyperthyroidism patients and 17 patients who later progressed to ophthalmopathy tested prospective prediction of ophthalmopathy. The roughly 99 discovery patients were divided at random into training and test sets in a 7:3 ratio. Thyroid tissue and blood T-cell repertoires from more than five Graves' hyperthyroidism patients were also compared in the study. After blood sampling, hyperthyroidism patients were treated with methimazole at a starting dose of 30 mg daily, and ophthalmopathy patients were treated with high-dose intravenous methylprednisolone. The paper describes TCR Vbeta CDR3 sequencing of 120 to 150 peripheral blood samples, made up of 43 ophthalmopathy patients, some 80 hyperthyroidism patients and 17 progressor patients.

The research as a whole found: No statistical method was used to fix the sample size in advance, and group allocation was not hidden from the investigators. In validation, progression to ophthalmopathy was predicted by the model with roughly 71% sensitivity and nearly 75% specificity, a median of around 5.9 months before onset. Most expanded thyroid clonotypes (frequency above 0.001) were also detected in blood, suggesting blood repertoires may reflect thyroid immune responses. In cross-validation, a model built on a 13 V-J signature told ophthalmopathy apart from stable hyperthyroidism with approximately 90% sensitivity and roughly 81% specificity, and in testing the same model reached 80%/75%.

TCR beta CDR3 regions were amplified from RNA transcripts. A first-round RT-PCR of the TCR CDR3 used the HTBI primer set with the Qiagen OneStep RT-PCR kit. The libraries were constructed in a second round of multiplex PCR and then size-selected and purified. Paired-end sequencing of the libraries was performed with 100 bp reads on an Illumina HiSeq2000. In the authors' own workflow: SOAPnuke was used to process the raw data, removing reads that contained adapters or uncalled bases, had a mean Phred below 15, or lacked an exact match to the constant primer or identifier. COPE v1.2.5 was used to merge high-quality paired reads, and clonotypes were defined as unique nucleotide sequences. MiTCR v1.1 was used to align the clonotypes against IMGT TRBV, TRBD and TRBJ reference segments. Analysis was restricted to V-J combinations with a frequency above 0.0001, which covered roughly 99% of repertoires. The TCS score was defined as the ratio of F50 (clonal expansion) to E x V (chaos), calculated using BLOSUM62-based TCRdist between CDR3 peptides within each V-J. Welch's t-statistics and random forest reduced some 510 V-J features to roughly 13, which were used in a naive Bayes classifier (R e1071). The public reads were reanalyzed by TCRdb: fastp trimming at Q25, MiXCR alignment, in-frame beta chains only. Rows with one shared CDR3 protein collapse into an entry with the most common genes and DNA. For this entry, the V and J calls and clone size follow TCRdb and not the study's own pipeline. A total of hundreds of thousands of distinct CDR3 sequences appear in this sample, 20% of them only once. Of the sample, roughly 50% falls within the top ten clones.

The clonotype comes from a man aged 40-50 years with Graves' ophthalmopathy. Source material: blood.

The CDR3 here reads CASGYPPTGTSGRALYEQYF. The DNA reads TGTGCCAGCGGATACCCCCCTACCGGGACTAGCGGGAGGGCTCTCTACGAGCAGTACTTC. Recombination connected TRBV11-2 to TRBJ2-7; 16 junctional bases match TRBD2. The CDR3 has 20 amino acids, counting the end cysteine and phenylalanine. Only the CDR3 DNA is retained, 60 bases long and in frame from the first base. CDR1 and CDR2, looked up from the germline V gene, are SGHAT and FQNNGV. The germline V and J ends show losses of 8 bases and 3 bases respectively, and no gene match explains 19 bases of the junction.